Presented here are 22 T cell receptor beta chains from one specimen sequenced in a study of regulatory T cells in long-lasting Graves disease. Arm-PCR of CDR3 regions and iRepertoire HTBI primers were the basis on which TCR beta libraries were built. TCRdb redid the calling of the multiplex PCR reads with MiXCR, one entry per CDR3 protein. This sample has 540,000 or so distinct CDR3 sequences, with roughly 13% found just once. Stated time point: newly diagnosed GD, antithyroid drugs for less than 3 months. Isolated PBMC RNA provided the starting material for the TCR library. The same sample was also used in a study of T cells in Graves' hyperthyroidism and ophthalmopathy.

Sequencing used peripheral blood mononuclear cells (PBMCs), obtained at new diagnosis, from a patient treated with antithyroid drugs. The receptors shown here come from a man younger than 45 with Graves disease.

This clonotype was counted a few times. The chain joins TRBV4-2 to TRBJ2-7; possible D gene TRBD1, 6 bases. This CDR3 is 15 amino acids long. Germline values: CDR1 LGHNA, CDR2 YNFKEQ. V was pared by 0 bases and J by 5 bases, with 14 bases between. CDR3 sequence (DNA): TGTGCCAGCAGCCAAGAATTCGACAGGAACGACGAGCAGTACTTC. It is translated as CASSQEFDRNDEQYF.

The chain has TRBV20-1 and TRBJ2-7; 9 positions match TRBD2. V shed 2 bases, J shed 6 bases, and the junction held 11 bases outside the gene matches. Germline assignment: CDR1 DFQATT and CDR2 SNEGSKA (reference sequence). The CDR3 totals 15 residues. DNA for the CDR3: TGCAGTGCTAGAACCCCAGTAGCGGGAGTCGGCGAGCAGTACTTC. This translates into CSARTPVAGVGEQYF.

This clonotype was counted only a few times. The chain carries TRBV11-2 and TRBJ1-3, with D unresolved. The CDR3 loop spans 13 amino acids. V lost 10 bases to trimming and J lost 4 bases, with 14 bases between them. Germline CDR1 SGHAT, CDR2 FQNNGV. CDR3: CATVGSDGNTIYF. For the CDR3, the DNA is TGTGCCACTGTTGGAAGCGACGGAAACACCATATATTTT.

This clonotype was seen repeatedly, ten times or more. The chain links TRBV20-1 to TRBJ1-1; D is possibly TRBD1 (5 bases). V lost 1 base and J 3 bases, leaving 9 bases between the germline ends. Germline V CDR1 and CDR2: DFQATT, SNEGSKA (reference sequence). This CDR3 comprises 13 residues. CDR3 nucleotides: TGCAGTGCTAGAGGGGGCCGGGACACTGAAGCTTTCTTT. Translating gives CSARGGRDTEAFF.

The chain's CDR3 is CASSAPGRQDNEQFF. The CDR3 bases are TGTGCCAGCAGCGCCCCAGGGCGGCAGGACAATGAGCAGTTCTTC. The chain combines TRBV9 with TRBJ2-1; a weak D match, TRBD1 (5 bases). The V gene lost 3 bases and the J gene lost 5 bases, with 15 bases spanning the gap. Germline CDR1 SGDLS, CDR2 YYNGEE. This CDR3 contains 15 residues.

The chain links TRBV3-1 to TRBJ2-2; weak D call: TRBD2 (5 bases). Trimming removed 3 bases from V and 6 bases from J, with 14 bases in between. Germline V gene data show CDR1 as LGHDT and CDR2 as YNNKEL (reference sequence). This CDR3 spans 15 amino acids. This CDR3 is CASSQAPTRAGELFF. In DNA, the CDR3 is TGTGCCAGCAGCCAGGCCCCTACTAGGGCCGGGGAGCTGTTTTTT. Based on the CDR3 plus reference TRBV3-1 and TRBJ2-2, the full variable domain is DTAVSQTPKYLVTQMGNDKSIKCEQNLGHDTMYWYKQDSKKFLKIMFSYNNKELIINETVPNRFSPKSPDKAHLNLHINSLELGDSAVYFCASSQAPTRAGELFFGEGSRLTVL.

This clonotype was observed many times. CDR3 bases: TGTGCCACCAGCAGAGATCGGGGGTTACGCAATCAGCCCCAGCATTTT. Translating gives CATSRDRGLRNQPQHF. The chain couples TRBV15 to TRBJ1-5, with a tentative D call TRBD1 (5 bases). Germline CDR1 LNHNV, CDR2 YYDKDF (reference sequence). This CDR3 is 16 amino acids long. V shed 0 bases and J shed 2 bases, with 11 bases lying between them. The full variable domain, completed using reference TRBV15 and TRBJ1-5, is DAMVIQNPRYQVTQFGKPVTLSCSQTLNHNVMYWYQQKSSQAPKLLFHYYDKDFNNEADTPDNFQSRRPNTSFCFLDIRSPGLGDTAMYLCATSRDRGLRNQPQHFGDGTRLSIL.

This clonotype was observed at least ten times. The chain couples TRBV11-2 to TRBJ2-3, with 7 bases that match TRBD2. The J segment lost 5 bases and the V segment lost 6 bases, leaving 11 bases of the junction unmatched. Germline V CDR1 and CDR2: SGHAT, FQNNGV. The CDR3 runs 15 residues. DNA of the CDR3: TGTGCCAGCAGTTCCCTTGGCGGGAGAGGAGATACGCAGTATTTT. This translates into CASSSLGGRGDTQYF.

This clonotype was counted a few times. This rearrangement joins TRBV9 to TRBJ2-1, with unresolved D. CDR3 size: 16 residues. Germline lookup yields CDR1 SGDLS and CDR2 YYNGEE. V was pared by 0 bases and J by 0 bases, with 10 bases between. CDR3 sequence (DNA): TGTGCCAGCAGCGTAGAAGGCTGGAGCTCCTACAATGAGCAGTTCTTC. Translating it yields CASSVEGWSSYNEQFF.

The V call is TRBV20-1, the J call TRBJ1-2; no definite D call. The V gene lost 2 bases and the J gene lost 4 bases, with 14 bases spanning the gap. Per the germline V gene, CDR1 is DFQATT and CDR2 is SNEGSKA (reference sequence). This CDR3 region has 14 residues. The CDR3 sequence: CSARILSRGYGYTF. The CDR3 DNA reads as TGCAGTGCTAGAATTCTTAGTCGGGGCTATGGCTACACCTTC.

The V call is TRBV27, the J call TRBJ2-1; tentatively, D is TRBD2 (6 bases). V lost 6 bases, J lost 10 bases, and 16 bases lay in between. Looked up from germline, CDR1 is MNHEY and CDR2 is SMNVEV (reference sequence). This CDR3 is built from 13 residues. The CDR3 region has the DNA TGTGCCAGCAGCCCGACTCCTAGCGACGAGCAGTTCTTC. It codes for CASSPTPSDEQFF.

This clonotype has at least ten counts. The chain carries TRBV20-1 and TRBJ2-2, with TRBD2 matching over 12 bases. The junction had 4 bases not matched to a gene; V was cut back by 5 bases and J by 3 bases. Germline V lookup: CDR1 DFQATT, CDR2 SNEGSKA (reference sequence). This CDR3 comprises 15 residues. The CDR3: CSAPGLAGYTGELFF. The CDR3 DNA follows: TGCAGTGCTCCCGGACTAGCGGGATACACCGGGGAGCTGTTTTTT.

This clonotype has just a few counts. The chain recombines TRBV27 with TRBJ2-2, with D perhaps matching TRBD2 (7 bases). Trimming pared 5 bases from V and 9 bases from J, leaving 16 bases between. Germline assignment: CDR1 MNHEY and CDR2 SMNVEV (reference sequence). The CDR3 extends over 14 amino acids. The CDR3 DNA reads as TGTGCCAGCAGTACTATCGGGGGGCGGAGGGAGCTGTTTTTT. As protein: CASSTIGGRRELFF.

This clonotype was seen more than once but under ten times. V is TRBV5-1 and J is TRBJ2-2; D is unresolved. The CDR3 runs 15 residues. Trimming took off 4 bases at V and 3 bases at J, with 13 bases between the two ends. The germline gives CDR1 SGHRS, CDR2 YFSETQ. The CDR3 loop reads CASSHLVGHTGELFF. The CDR3 DNA sequence: TGCGCCAGCAGCCATCTAGTCGGCCACACCGGGGAGCTGTTTTTT.

The gene calls are TRBV27 and TRBJ2-7; D is perhaps TRBD1 or TRBD2 (6 bases each). Trimming cost V 2 bases and J 2 bases, with 19 bases left between them. The CDR3 runs 17 residues. Germline V lookup: CDR1 MNHEY, CDR2 SMNVEV (reference sequence). CDR3 sequence reads: CASSLTVRGASPYEQYF. The CDR3 DNA follows: TGTGCCAGCAGTTTAACGGTTAGGGGGGCCAGCCCCTACGAGCAGTACTTC.

V gene TRBV29-1 combines with J gene TRBJ2-7; D unclear. This CDR3 comprises 14 residues. CDR1 is SQVTM, CDR2 ANQGSEA, per germline. Trimming stripped 4 bases from V and 4 bases from J, with 17 bases between. In DNA, the CDR3 is TGCAGCGTTGTATTGCACCTAAGACGATACGAGCAGTACTTC. It translates to CSVVLHLRRYEQYF.

This clonotype was seen many times. This chain uses TRBV7-8 with TRBJ1-1; D remains unclear. The V end was cut by 3 bases, the J end by 6 bases, with 14 bases between. Germline-derived CDR1 and CDR2 are SGHVS and FQNEAQ. The CDR3 is 14 amino acids. The CDR3 nucleotides are TGTGCCAGCAGCTTCTTAAGTACGGGAGCTGAAGCTTTCTTT. This codes for CASSFLSTGAEAFF.

The chain links TRBV20-1 to TRBJ2-1, with TRBD2 matching 12 bases. V was pared by 6 bases and J by 5 bases, with 14 bases of the junction left unmatched. The CDR3 length is 17 residues. Germline V lookup: CDR1 DFQATT, CDR2 SNEGSKA (reference sequence). The CDR3 spells CSATGLAGGPLDNEQFF. CDR3 DNA sequence: TGCAGTGCGACCGGGCTAGCGGGAGGGCCCCTCGACAATGAGCAGTTCTTC.

This clonotype was detected many times. The chain carries TRBV11-3 and TRBJ2-1; the D gene is possibly TRBD2 (6 bases). CDR1 SGHNT and CDR2 YENEEA come from the germline V gene. The CDR3 runs 16 residues. Trimming removed 3 bases from V and 4 bases from J, with 16 bases in between. The CDR3 is CASSFHPEEGYNEQFF. The CDR3 coding sequence is TGTGCCAGCAGCTTCCATCCGGAGGAGGGTTACAATGAGCAGTTCTTC.

A few counts support this clonotype. This chain joins TRBV10-3 and TRBJ2-1; no reliable D call. Germline CDR1 reads ENHRY; CDR2 reads SYGVKD. Trimming shortened V by 0 bases and J by 7 bases, and 7 bases separated the two germline ends. The length of the CDR3 is 13 residues. DNA for the CDR3: TGTGCCATCAGTGAGTCCCCTGAGAATGAGCAGTTCTTC. Translating it yields CAISESPENEQFF.

The genes are TRBV6-1 and TRBJ2-5, with 12 positions matching TRBD2. CDR1 and CDR2 (germline): MNHNS, SASEGT. Trimming removed 5 bases from V and 4 bases from J; junction bases left unmatched: 5. This CDR3 has 15 amino acids. CDR3 in amino acids: CASSPSGRDPETQYF. In nucleotides, the CDR3 is TGTGCCAGCAGTCCTAGCGGGAGGGACCCAGAGACCCAGTACTTC.

Comment on this clonotype: With a much larger clone just one base away, this may be a read error. J is TRBJ2-1 and V is TRBV20-1; D may be TRBD1 (5 bases). The CDR3 is made up of 12 amino acids. The germline V gene has CDR1 DFQATT and CDR2 SNEGSKA (reference sequence). CDR3 in amino acids: CNARVTANEQFF. Here the CDR3 DNA reads TGCAATGCTAGGGTGACAGCCAATGAGCAGTTCTTC.